Listed here are 4 T cell receptor beta chains from one sample, sequenced in a study of blood T cell repertoires in COVID-19. Using immunoSEQ multiplex PCR, the repertoire was profiled, and TCRdb retains in-frame clones only, with some absent. This table holds about 160,000 clones, about nine tenths found once. The specimen sequenced was peripheral blood. These receptors were obtained from a man aged 18-30 years with acute or convalescent COVID-19.

The chain couples TRBV14 to TRBJ1-2; D gene uncertain. Germline loops: CDR1 SGHDN, CDR2 FVKESK. CDR3 length: 14 amino acids. Trimming cost V 4 bases and J 4 bases, with 13 bases left between them. The CDR3 DNA reads as TGTGCCAGCAGCCCCGGAGGGAAGGGCTATGGCTACACCTTC. Amino acids: CASSPGGKGYGYTF.

The chain uses TRBV25-1 and TRBJ1-4, with a possible D match to TRBD1 (5 bases). Germline V CDR1 and CDR2: MGHDK, SYGVNS. Trimming shortened V by 6 bases and J by 0 bases, and 8 bases separated the two germline ends. This CDR3 is 14 amino acids long. CDR3 in DNA: TGTGCCAGCAGCCCGACAGCAACTAATGAAAAACTGTTTTTT. Amino acids: CASSPTATNEKLFF.

This chain joins TRBV9 and TRBJ2-3; D is perhaps TRBD2 (5 bases). Germline V lookup: CDR1 SGDLS, CDR2 YYNGEE. This CDR3 has 14 amino acids. V was trimmed by 3 bases and J by 6 bases, leaving 14 bases between them. The CDR3 sequence: CASSARLKGDTQYF. The CDR3 DNA follows: TGTGCCAGCAGCGCCCGACTAAAAGGGGATACGCAGTATTTT.

The rearrangement uses TRBV7-9 and TRBJ1-1, with D uncertain. Deletions cut 1 base from V and 7 bases from J, with 16 bases between. The germline V gene has CDR1 SEHNR and CDR2 FQNEAQ (reference sequence). The CDR3 extends over 15 amino acids. The CDR3 region is CASSLVDGREGEAFF. The DNA of the CDR3 is TGTGCCAGCAGCTTAGTGGATGGGCGAGAGGGTGAAGCTTTCTTT.